This entry lists 19 T cell receptor beta chains sequenced from one sample in a study of CD8 T cells in ankylosing spondylitis (TCRdb year 2017). The receptor library was made with 5' RACE. The sequencing machine was an Illumina HiSeq 2500. TCRdb itself trimmed the public reads at Q25 with fastp, ran MiXCR and retained productive beta chains. Each CDR3 protein gets just one entry, which takes the most common genes and DNA from the rows behind it. The sample profile shows 150,000 to 250,000 distinct CDR3 sequences; 9.5% to 15% of them were found once. The top ten constitute approximately 15% of the sample. Sequences were obtained from blood, either unsorted or a sorted T cell fraction (not recorded which). The receptors shown here come from a male donor with ankylosing spondylitis or in good health (not recorded which).

The rearrangement links TRBV4-1 to TRBJ2-3; TRBD1 or TRBD2 may be the D gene (7 bases each). CDR3 length: 16 amino acids. Trimming shortened V by 0 bases and J by 5 bases, and 15 bases separated the two germline ends. CDR1 is MGHRA, CDR2 YSYEKL, per germline. The CDR3 bases are TGCGCCAGCAGCCAAGATCCAGGGGGGGAGGGAGATACGCAGTATTTT. Protein product: CASSQDPGGEGDTQYF.

Relative to its sample, this clonotype is medium-sized. The chain links TRBV4-1 to TRBJ2-7; D is ambiguous. This CDR3 has 12 amino acids. Germline V gene lookup returns CDR1 MGHRA and CDR2 YSYEKL. With 0 bases removed from V and 2 bases from J, the gap between germline ends came to 2 bases. The CDR3 region is CASSQDPYEQYF. The DNA of the CDR3 is TGCGCCAGCAGCCAAGATCCCTACGAGCAGTACTTC.

The V call is TRBV6-5, the J call TRBJ2-5; D gene uncertain. V was clipped by 0 bases and J by 2 bases, with 10 bases between them. Germline values: CDR1 MNHEY, CDR2 SVGAGI. The CDR3 is made up of 15 amino acids. This CDR3 reads CASSYSTGWQETQYF. CDR3 in DNA: TGTGCCAGCAGTTACTCGACTGGATGGCAAGAGACCCAGTACTTC.

V gene TRBV6-2 or TRBV6-3 combines with J gene TRBJ2-7; unclear D gene. The ends were cut back, 2 bases at V and 2 bases at J, with 13 bases in the middle. In germline, CDR1 is MNHEY, CDR2 SVGEGT. The CDR3 totals 15 residues. The CDR3 region is CASSYELRRTYEQYF. The CDR3 nucleotides are TGTGCCAGCAGTTACGAACTCAGACGGACCTACGAGCAGTACTTC.

This clonotype was counted only a few times. The chain joins TRBV18 to TRBJ2-7, with D perhaps being TRBD1 or TRBD2 (5 bases each). This CDR3 spans 14 amino acids. The V and J ends lost 5 bases and 5 bases respectively, with 16 bases between them. Germline V gene lookup returns CDR1 KGHSH and CDR2 LQKENI. The CDR3 loop is CASSSEAGSHEQYF. In nucleotides, the CDR3 is TGTGCCAGCTCATCGGAGGCAGGGTCCCACGAGCAGTACTTC.

The chain uses TRBV29-1 and TRBJ2-7; 9 bases line up with TRBD1. The germline CDR1 and CDR2 sequences are SQVTM and ANQGSEA. This CDR3 has 15 amino acids. J lost 0 bases, V lost 0 bases, and 3 bases had no gene match. The CDR3 sequence: CSVEEEGQGSYEQYF. In DNA form, the CDR3 reads TGCAGCGTTGAAGAGGAGGGACAGGGCTCCTACGAGCAGTACTTC.

V and J are TRBV7-6 and TRBJ2-1, with 13 bases aligning to TRBD2. Germline V gene sequence: CDR1 SGHVS, CDR2 FNYEAQ. The CDR3 is made up of 15 amino acids. After removal of 6 bases from V and 6 bases from J, the junction contained 5 bases not matched to a gene. The CDR3 spells CASRKLAGGPNEQFF. Written as DNA, the CDR3 is TGTGCCAGCAGGAAACTAGCGGGAGGGCCCAATGAGCAGTTCTTC.

The V call is TRBV2, the J call TRBJ2-1; TRBD2 agrees at 8 bases. The V segment lost 6 bases and the J segment 8 bases; nucleotides outside the gene matches: 6. The CDR3 is 13 amino acids. Germline V gives CDR1 SNHLY, CDR2 FYNNEI. CDR3 residues: CASSIAGWDEQFF. The CDR3 DNA sequence: TGTGCCAGCAGCATAGCGGGATGGGATGAGCAGTTCTTC.

This clonotype was seen a handful of times. The chain joins TRBV3-1 to TRBJ2-5; TRBD2 aligns across 14 bases. V lost 5 bases, J lost 4 bases, and 6 bases stayed unmatched. This CDR3 has 16 residues. In germline, CDR1 is LGHDT, CDR2 YNNKEL (reference sequence). CDR3 DNA sequence: TGTGCCAGCAGCGGAAGACTAGCGGGGGGGTTAGAGACCCAGTACTTC. Amino acid sequence: CASSGRLAGGLETQYF.

The table lists this clonotype with many counts. The chain employs TRBV11-2 and TRBJ2-7, with 10 bases lining up with TRBD2. The CDR3 extends over 13 amino acids. Unmatched junction bases numbered 4, after V lost 6 bases and J lost 5 bases. Per the germline V gene, CDR1 is SGHAT and CDR2 is FQNNGV. The CDR3 here is CASSLLAGDEQYF. For the CDR3, the DNA is TGTGCCAGCAGTCTTCTAGCGGGAGACGAGCAGTACTTC.

This clonotype has more than one count but fewer than ten. The chain carries TRBV7-6 and TRBJ2-7; the match to TRBD1 covers 9 bases. The CDR3 runs to 14 residues. Losses at the gene ends were 5 bases for V and 5 bases for J; bases not matched to a gene: 7. Germline CDR1 and CDR2: SGHVS and FNYEAQ. The CDR3 is CASSPGQGGNEQYF. In DNA, the CDR3 is TGTGCCAGCAGCCCGGGACAGGGAGGAAACGAGCAGTACTTC.

This clonotype was detected many times. The V call is TRBV9, the J call TRBJ2-3; no clear D gene. This CDR3 spans 13 amino acids. Germline lookup yields CDR1 SGDLS and CDR2 YYNGEE. The V end lost 3 bases, the J end lost 5 bases, and 10 bases lay between the germline ends. The CDR3 spells CASSGNLRDTQYF. CDR3 DNA: TGTGCCAGCAGCGGTAACCTCCGAGATACGCAGTATTTT.

This clonotype was recorded many times. The chain recombines TRBV4-1 with TRBJ1-1, with a possible D match to TRBD1 (5 bases). The V gene lost 0 bases and the J gene lost 2 bases, with 7 bases spanning the gap. The CDR3 has 14 amino acids. Germline-derived CDR1 and CDR2 are MGHRA and YSYEKL. As DNA, the CDR3 is TGCGCCAGCAGCCAAGACAGGGTAAACACTGAAGCTTTCTTT. It is translated as CASSQDRVNTEAFF.

Only a few counts were recorded for this clonotype. The chain combines TRBV20-1 with TRBJ2-7; no clear D gene. CDR3 size: 13 residues. Germline V CDR1 and CDR2: DFQATT, SNEGSKA (reference sequence). Trimming removed 3 bases from V and 4 bases from J, with 13 bases in between. The CDR3 DNA reads TGCAGTGCTAGGTTAACCGGGTCATACGAGCAGTACTTC. Its protein is CSARLTGSYEQYF.

This clonotype was recorded a few times. The chain links TRBV4-1 to TRBJ1-4; TRBD1 agrees at 8 bases. The CDR3 length is 14 residues. The germline gives CDR1 MGHRA, CDR2 YSYEKL. V lost 8 bases, J lost 4 bases, and 6 bases stayed unmatched. As DNA, the CDR3 is TGCGCCAGCTACGACAGGGGCCGTAATGAAAAACTGTTTTTT. Its translation: CASYDRGRNEKLFF.

In this sample, this clonotype turned up a few times. V is TRBV7-9 and J is TRBJ2-4, with a weak D call TRBD1 (6 bases). V lost 6 bases and J 0 bases, leaving 12 bases between the germline ends. CDR3 length equals 15 residues. The germline gives CDR1 SEHNR, CDR2 FQNEAQ (reference sequence). This CDR3 reads CASRDSNLAKNIQYF. For the CDR3, the DNA is TGTGCCAGCAGGGACAGTAACCTAGCCAAAAACATTCAGTACTTC.

The chain is built from TRBV5-5 and TRBJ2-1; a weak D match, TRBD2 (6 bases). The germline V and J ends were trimmed by 0 bases and 3 bases, with 13 bases remaining between them. The CDR3 totals 16 residues. Germline values: CDR1 SGHKS, CDR2 YYEKEE (reference sequence). CDR3 DNA: TGTGCCAGCAGCTTGGAAGGGACTCCAGACTACAATGAGCAGTTCTTC. As protein: CASSLEGTPDYNEQFF. Full variable domain (missing parts from reference TRBV5-5 and TRBJ2-1): DAGVTQSPTHLIKTRGQQVTLRCSPISGHKSVSWYQQVLGQGPQFIFQYYEKEERGRGNFPDRFSARQFPNYSSELNVNALLLGDSALYLCASSLEGTPDYNEQFFGPGTRLTVL.

The V and J genes are TRBV7-9 and TRBJ2-7, with D unresolved. V gave up 2 bases and J gave up 0 bases, with 14 bases separating them. The V gene's germline CDR1 is SEHNR and CDR2 FQNEAQ (reference sequence). The CDR3 is 16 residues long. CDR3 region: CASSLPDGERSYEQYF. The CDR3 bases are TGTGCCAGCAGCTTACCCGACGGAGAGCGCTCCTACGAGCAGTACTTC.

This clonotype was observed a handful of times. The V call is TRBV7-9, the J call TRBJ2-7; weak D call: TRBD2 (6 bases). Trimming pared 3 bases from V and 0 bases from J, leaving 15 bases between. The CDR3 is 16 amino acids. CDR1 SEHNR and CDR2 FQNEAQ come from the germline V gene (reference sequence). CDR3 amino acids: CASSFYTGVSSYEQYF. CDR3 DNA: TGTGCCAGCAGCTTTTATACGGGGGTGAGCTCCTACGAGCAGTACTTC. The full variable domain, its missing parts supplied by reference TRBV7-9 and TRBJ2-7, is DTGVSQNPRHKITKRGQNVTFRCDPISEHNRLYWYRQTLGQGPEFLTYFQNEAQLEKSRLLSDRFSAERPKGSFSTLEIQRTEQGDSAMYLCASSFYTGVSSYEQYFGPGTRLTVT.